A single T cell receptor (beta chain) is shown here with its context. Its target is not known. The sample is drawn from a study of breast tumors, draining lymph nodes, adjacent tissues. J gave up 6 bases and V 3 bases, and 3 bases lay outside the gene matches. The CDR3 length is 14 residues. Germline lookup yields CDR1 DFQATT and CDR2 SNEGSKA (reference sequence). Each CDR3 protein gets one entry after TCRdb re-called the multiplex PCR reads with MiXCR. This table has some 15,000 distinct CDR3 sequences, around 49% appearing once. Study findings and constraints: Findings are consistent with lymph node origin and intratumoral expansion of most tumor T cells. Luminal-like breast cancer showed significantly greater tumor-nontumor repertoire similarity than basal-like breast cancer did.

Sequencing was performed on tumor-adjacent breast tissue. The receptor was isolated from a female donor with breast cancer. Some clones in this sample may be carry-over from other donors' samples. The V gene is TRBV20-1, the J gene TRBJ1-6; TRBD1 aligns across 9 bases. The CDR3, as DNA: TGCAGTGCTAGTCGGGGACAGGGTAATTCACCCCTCCACTTT. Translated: CSASRGQGNSPLHF.